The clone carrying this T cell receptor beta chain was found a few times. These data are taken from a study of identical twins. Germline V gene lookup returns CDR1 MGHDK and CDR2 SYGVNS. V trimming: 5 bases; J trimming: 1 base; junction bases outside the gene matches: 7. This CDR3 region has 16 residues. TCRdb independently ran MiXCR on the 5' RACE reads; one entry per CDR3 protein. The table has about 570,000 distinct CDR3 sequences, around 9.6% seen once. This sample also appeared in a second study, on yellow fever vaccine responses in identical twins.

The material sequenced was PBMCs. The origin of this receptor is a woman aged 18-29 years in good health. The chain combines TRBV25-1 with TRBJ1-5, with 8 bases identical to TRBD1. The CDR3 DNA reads TGTGCCAGCAGTTCGCAGGGGGCAAGCAGCAATCAGCCCCAGCATTTT. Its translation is CASSSQGASSNQPQHF.